This T cell receptor beta chain came from a study of T cell responses to AZD1222 COVID-19 vaccine. Sequencing was performed with immunoSEQ multiplex PCR; in TCRdb, only in-frame clones are kept and a portion is missing. This sample carries about 95,000 clones, roughly nine tenths of them seen once, and the ten largest clones take about 3.9%. The CDR3 is made up of 14 amino acids. Germline values: CDR1 SEHNR, CDR2 FQNEAQ (reference sequence). Losses at the gene ends were 6 bases for V and 7 bases for J; bases not matched to a gene: 7. Study-wide results and limits: Regions 160-218 and 743-854 dominated among vaccine-associated CD4 TCRs spanning spike. AZD1222 recipients seropositive at baseline numbered only six or seven.

For this clone: Its specificity is unknown.

This TCR derives from an adult in good health. The sample was peripheral blood, taken on day 0 of AZD1222 vaccination. The chain uses TRBV7-9 and TRBJ2-3, with 10 positions matching TRBD1. CDR3 coding DNA: TGTGCCAGCAGGGCAAGGACAGGGGGGAATACGCAGTATTTT. The encoded protein is CASRARTGGNTQYF.